These 26 T cell receptor beta chains were all obtained from the same sample, sequenced in a study of cytomegalovirus exposure and HLA in healthy donors. Use of 60 Vbeta and 13 Jbeta primers characterized the PCR. Clones were sequenced by immunoSEQ multiplex PCR, and TCRdb holds only the in-frame ones, with some missing. The sample consists of approximately 190,000 clones, about 81% of them appearing once. Sample: PBMCs. The receptors come from a woman under 30 in good health and CMV-seronegative.

The J gene is TRBJ2-7, the V gene TRBV10-2; 9 bases agree with TRBD1. Germline values: CDR1 WSHSY, CDR2 SAAADI. CDR3 length: 15 residues. The J segment lost 4 bases and the V segment lost 2 bases, leaving 6 bases of the junction unmatched. The CDR3 protein is CASSEPGTGRYEQYF. In DNA form, the CDR3 reads TGCGCCAGCAGTGAGCCTGGGACAGGGAGGTACGAGCAGTACTTC.

The rearrangement links TRBV5-1 to TRBJ1-6, with D possibly matching TRBD1 (6 bases). The germline CDR1 and CDR2 sequences are SGHRS and YFSETQ. V was shortened by 2 bases and J by 6 bases, with 12 bases between the two germline ends. CDR3 length: 15 amino acids. This chain's CDR3 is CASSLSGVVNSPLHF. The DNA of the CDR3 is TGCGCCAGCAGCTTATCAGGGGTGGTTAATTCACCCCTCCACTTT.

The gene calls are TRBV19 and TRBJ1-1; D not certain. This CDR3 has 16 amino acids. Trimming cost V 3 bases and J 4 bases, with 18 bases left between them. Per germline, CDR1 LNHDA and CDR2 SQIVND (reference sequence). The CDR3 loop is CASSISGDGHPTEAFF. The CDR3 DNA reads as TGTGCCAGTAGTATTTCCGGGGATGGGCATCCCACTGAAGCTTTCTTT. Based on the CDR3 plus reference TRBV19 and TRBJ1-1, the full variable domain is DGGITQSPKYLFRKEGQNVTLSCEQNLNHDAMYWYRQDPGQGLRLIYYSQIVNDFQKGDIAEGYSVSREKKESFPLTVTSAQKNPTAFYLCASSISGDGHPTEAFFGQGTRLTVV.

The chain couples TRBV28 to TRBJ2-1, with TRBD2 identical over 8 bases. J was trimmed by 8 bases and V by 4 bases; bases with no gene match: 16. Germline CDR1 MDHEN, CDR2 SYDVKM. This CDR3 comprises 17 residues. CDR3 in DNA: TGTGCCAGCAGTTCGGGAGAAACTAGCGGTCCAGGGGATGAGCAGTTCTTC. Amino acids: CASSSGETSGPGDEQFF.

This rearrangement joins TRBV7-8 to TRBJ1-2; the match to TRBD1 covers 7 bases. After removal of 5 bases from V and 8 bases from J, the junction contained 8 bases not matched to a gene. From germline, CDR1 is SGHVS and CDR2 FQNEAQ. This CDR3 comprises 13 residues. The CDR3 bases are TGTGCCAGCAGCCCCCCGACAGGGATCGGCTACACCTTC. This gives the protein CASSPPTGIGYTF. The full variable domain, with the rest looked up from reference TRBV7-8 and TRBJ1-2, is GAGVSQSPRYKVAKRGQDVALRCDPISGHVSLFWYQQALGQGPEFLTYFQNEAQLDKSGLPSDRFFAERPEGSVSTLKIQRTQQEDSAVYLCASSPPTGIGYTFGSGTRLTVV.

In this sample, this clone turned up once. The chain carries TRBV6-6 and TRBJ2-1; 11 nucleotides match TRBD2. Germline lookup yields CDR1 MNHNY and CDR2 SVGAGI (reference sequence). The CDR3 length is 14 residues. The V and J ends lost 2 bases and 9 bases, in that order; junction bases with no gene match: 3. The CDR3 coding sequence is TGTGCCAGCAGTTACCCTAGCGGGGGGATTGAGCAGTTCTTC. Its translation is CASSYPSGGIEQFF.

The J gene is TRBJ2-6, the V gene TRBV9, with D perhaps TRBD2 (7 bases). Trimming pared 1 base from V and 4 bases from J, leaving 12 bases between. The germline V gene encodes CDR1 SGDLS and CDR2 YYNGEE. This CDR3 region has 16 residues. In DNA, the CDR3 is TGTGCCAGCAGCGTAAGGGGGGGGCAGGGGGCCAACGTCCTGACTTTC. Its translation: CASSVRGGQGANVLTF.

The V call is TRBV27, the J call TRBJ2-1; 10 bases align to TRBD2. The CDR3 has 18 amino acids. Germline V gene data show CDR1 as MNHEY and CDR2 as SMNVEV (reference sequence). The V and J ends lost 1 base and 2 bases, in that order; junction bases with no gene match: 8. The CDR3 bases are TGTGCCAGCAGTTTATACCCCCCTAGCGGGAGTCCCTACAATGAGCAGTTCTTC. Translated, it gives CASSLYPPSGSPYNEQFF.

This clone was observed once. V usage is TRBV27 and J usage is TRBJ2-3; TRBD2 matches 11 bases. The CDR3 covers 18 residues. J lost 4 bases, V lost 3 bases, and 12 bases had no gene match. The germline V gene has CDR1 MNHEY and CDR2 SMNVEV (reference sequence). The CDR3 coding sequence is TGTGCCAGCAGTTTGTACCCCCTTAGCGGGAGGGCCCCAGATACGCAGTATTTT. It yields the protein CASSLYPLSGRAPDTQYF.

The chain employs TRBV6-5 and TRBJ2-7; maybe TRBD2 (6 bases). In germline, CDR1 is MNHEY, CDR2 SVGAGI. V was trimmed by 7 bases and J by 3 bases, leaving 13 bases between them. The CDR3 length is 13 residues. The DNA for the CDR3 is TGTGCCAGCACCCCCGGGAGCAGCTACGAGCAGTACTTC. It encodes CASTPGSSYEQYF.

Concerning this clone: The same CDR3 is also encoded by other DNA sequences in this sample. The CDR3 DNA reads TGTGCCAGCAGCTTGGCGGGACTAGCTTACGAGCAGTACTTC. It specifies CASSLAGLAYEQYF. The V and J genes are TRBV5-4 and TRBJ2-7, with 9 bases aligning to TRBD2. The CDR3 is made up of 14 amino acids. V was pared by 0 bases and J by 4 bases, with 2 bases of the junction left unmatched. CDR1 SGHNT and CDR2 YYREEE come from the germline V gene (reference sequence).

The gene calls are TRBV5-4 and TRBJ2-5; D is unresolved. Germline V gene data show CDR1 as SGHNT and CDR2 as YYREEE (reference sequence). CDR3 size: 13 residues. Trimming shortened V by 2 bases and J by 2 bases, and 7 bases separated the two germline ends. The CDR3 DNA sequence: TGTGCCAGCAGCTTCAACTATCAAGAGACCCAGTACTTC. It specifies CASSFNYQETQYF.

The chain carries TRBV6-5 and TRBJ2-4; 9 bases align to TRBD1. The germline V gene has CDR1 MNHEY and CDR2 SVGAGI. Trimming at V came to 6 bases and at J to 9 bases, leaving 3 bases not matched to a gene. The CDR3 runs to 12 residues. In nucleotides, the CDR3 is TGTGCCAGCAGAGACAGGGGGGGCATTCAGTACTTC. It translates to CASRDRGGIQYF.

The CDR3 nucleotides read TGCACCAGCAGCCAAGTGACTAGCGGCTACAATGAGCAGTTCTTC. Its translation: CTSSQVTSGYNEQFF. The chain carries TRBV1 and TRBJ2-1; the table's D call, TRBD2, has no DNA check behind it. TRBV1 is a pseudogene locus. This CDR3 comprises 15 residues.

This chain uses TRBV6-5 with TRBJ1-1; 9 positions agree with TRBD1. The germline V gene has CDR1 MNHEY and CDR2 SVGAGI. Trimming took 6 bases from V and 4 from J; bases not matched to a gene: 9. The CDR3 runs 15 residues. This CDR3 reads CASRTGTGKATEAFF. CDR3 coding DNA: TGTGCCAGCAGAACCGGGACAGGGAAAGCCACTGAAGCTTTCTTT.

This clone was seen a handful of times. This chain connects TRBV6-5 to TRBJ1-1; D not resolved. V lost 2 bases and J lost 3, with 10 bases in between. Germline V gene sequence: CDR1 MNHEY, CDR2 SVGAGI. This CDR3 region has 14 residues. CDR3 protein: CASSYILEDTEAFF. The CDR3 DNA follows: TGTGCCAGCAGTTACATCCTCGAGGACACTGAAGCTTTCTTT.

The chain combines TRBV5-4 with TRBJ1-6; unclear D gene. The CDR3 has 16 residues. V was clipped by 0 bases and J by 7 bases, with 14 bases between them. Germline V gene sequence: CDR1 SGHNT, CDR2 YYREEE (reference sequence). CDR3 residues: CASSLGHSGGNSPLHF. In DNA form, the CDR3 reads TGTGCCAGCAGCTTGGGACACTCCGGAGGAAATTCACCCCTCCACTTT.

The chain uses TRBV5-5 and TRBJ2-7, with D maybe TRBD2 (6 bases). This CDR3 comprises 15 residues. V shed 4 bases and J shed 1 base, with 15 bases lying between them. Germline V gene data show CDR1 as SGHKS and CDR2 as YYEKEE (reference sequence). The CDR3 bases are TGTGCCAGCAGCCCGGACCCGGGACTTTCCTACGAGCAGTACTTC. Protein sequence: CASSPDPGLSYEQYF.

The rearrangement links TRBV18 to TRBJ2-7, with 8 bases matching TRBD1. V was clipped by 2 bases and J by 2 bases; unmatched bases: 5. Germline CDR1 is KGHSH and CDR2 is LQKENI. The CDR3 runs to 15 residues. The CDR3 sequence is CASSPDGTGAYEQYF. The CDR3 DNA reads as TGTGCCAGCTCACCAGACGGGACAGGAGCCTACGAGCAGTACTTC.

This clone has just one count. This chain connects TRBV2 to TRBJ2-7, with 8 positions matching TRBD2. After removal of 7 bases from V and 6 bases from J, the junction contained 8 bases not matched to a gene. CDR1 is SNHLY and CDR2 is FYNNEI in the germline V gene. The CDR3 contains 13 residues. CDR3 in amino acids: CASNQRENGEQYF. The CDR3, as DNA: TGTGCCAGCAATCAGCGGGAGAACGGCGAGCAGTACTTC.

The chain has TRBV23-1 and TRBJ2-7, with D possibly being TRBD1 (6 bases). TRBV23-1 is reported as an ORF; its role is uncertain. The CDR3 sequence is 14 residues long. V dropped 2 bases and J dropped 10 bases, with 18 bases sitting between them. The CDR3 region is CASSQAQTGTSQYF. CDR3 bases: TGCGCCAGCAGTCAAGCCCAAACCGGGACAAGCCAGTACTTC.

V gene TRBV5-1 combines with J gene TRBJ2-3; 8 bases agree with TRBD2. V lost 0 bases and J lost 3; bases outside the gene matches: 6. The CDR3 totals 16 residues. Per the germline V gene, CDR1 is SGHRS and CDR2 is YFSETQ. The CDR3, as DNA: TGCGCCAGCAGCTTGGTGGGAGCGGGGGAGACAGATACGCAGTATTTT. As protein: CASSLVGAGETDTQYF.

The chain couples TRBV25-1 to TRBJ2-7; tentative D call: TRBD1 (5 bases). The ends were cut back, 10 bases at V and 2 bases at J, with 15 bases in the middle. This CDR3 has 13 residues. From germline, CDR1 is MGHDK and CDR2 SYGVNS. Here the CDR3 DNA reads TGTGCCACCTCCAAGGGGTTGGCCTACGAGCAGTACTTC. It codes for CATSKGLAYEQYF.

This clone was observed once. The V call is TRBV7-6, the J call TRBJ1-1; perhaps TRBD1 as D (5 bases). The CDR3 is 14 amino acids. V gave up 5 bases and J gave up 2 bases, with 12 bases separating them. Germline CDR1 and CDR2: SGHVS and FNYEAQ. CDR3 sequence: CASSPLDSNTEAFF. The CDR3 nucleotides are TGTGCCAGCAGCCCCCTAGACAGTAACACTGAAGCTTTCTTT.

The genes are TRBV5-1 and TRBJ1-5, with 8 bases fitting TRBD1. Germline V gene lookup returns CDR1 SGHRS and CDR2 YFSETQ. Trimming removed 0 bases from V and 2 bases from J; junction bases left unmatched: 4. This CDR3 has 16 residues. The CDR3: CASSLVPGQGNQPQHF. As DNA, the CDR3 is TGCGCCAGCAGCTTGGTACCGGGACAGGGCAATCAGCCCCAGCATTTT.

This clone was detected only once. V and J are TRBV28 and TRBJ2-7; 7 positions agree with TRBD1. V lost 4 bases to trimming and J lost 1 base; unmatched junction nucleotides: 10. This CDR3 contains 16 residues. Per germline, CDR1 MDHEN and CDR2 SYDVKM. The CDR3 region has the DNA TGTGCCAGCAGTTCCGCCCGGACAGGACGGTCCTACGAGCAGTACTTC. Its protein is CASSSARTGRSYEQYF.